What follows describes a single T cell receptor beta chain. Its antigen is still unknown. Profiling relied on immunoSEQ multiplex PCR, and the TCRdb table lists in-frame clones only, not all of them. The sample includes 25,000 to 35,000 clones, more than 85% of them seen just once. This entry is derived from a study of T cell responses to AZD1222 COVID-19 vaccine. Study-wide context: Second doses were pooled across both intervals (about 4 or about 12 weeks). Study-level points and caveats: Unmutated variant regions are reportedly the target of nearly half of TCRs that are spike-specific. The sample set comprised mostly white British donors with more females, and clonal diversity was possibly underestimated.

CDR1 is LNHDA, CDR2 SQIVND, per germline (reference sequence). V dropped 5 bases and J dropped 7; count of bases not matched to a gene: 15. The CDR3 contains 17 residues. The V and J genes are TRBV19 and TRBJ2-1, with 9 bases identical to TRBD2. The specimen was peripheral blood, collected on day 0 of AZD1222 vaccination. The TCR comes from an adult in good health. The CDR3 loop reads CASSPFARGGLGNEQFF. CDR3 DNA sequence: TGTGCCAGTAGTCCCTTTGCGCGGGGGGGCCTTGGGAATGAGCAGTTCTTC.